These T cell receptor beta chains were read from a single sample in a study of Tregs in tolerant kidney transplant recipients. This table comes from immunoSEQ multiplex PCR, and its TCRdb copy is limited to in-frame clones, with some not included. The profile covers about 15,000 clones, with 90% to 95% appearing a single time and 10% to 15% taken by the ten largest. Sequenced: CD8+ T cells from blood. These receptors all stem from a human donor in good health. CDR3s include the opening cysteine and the closing phenylalanine or tryptophan. A D gene is named only where the DNA matches it firmly. The size field is filled for only some rows; it gives once, few, many or a size class.

V	D	J	size	CDR3	DNA
TRBV14	TRBD1	TRBJ1-2	NA	CASSLGTGGFYGYTF	TGTGCCAGCAGCCTTGGGACAGGTGGATTTTATGGCTACACCTTC
TRBV9	NA	TRBJ1-1	NA	CASSVAGTELFLGTEAFF	TGTGCCAGCAGCGTGGCCGGGACCGAATTATTTCTGGGGACTGAAGCTTTCTTT
TRBV10-1	TRBD2	TRBJ2-4	NA	CASSPWTSGRSIQYF	TGCGCCAGCAGTCCGTGGACTAGCGGGAGGAGCATTCAGTACTTC
TRBV4-1	NA	TRBJ2-7	NA	CASSQDSGLSYEQYF	TGCGCCAGCAGCCAAGACAGCGGCCTGTCCTACGAGCAGTACTTC
TRBV4-3	TRBD2	TRBJ2-3	NA	CASSHVLAGATGSTDTQYF	TGCGCCAGCAGCCACGTCCTAGCGGGGGCCACGGGGAGCACAGATACGCAGTATTTT
TRBV4-3	TRBD2	TRBJ2-5	NA	CASSRNPLAGVGETQYF	TGCGCCAGCAGCCGTAACCCCCTAGCGGGTGTGGGGGAGACCCAGTACTTC
TRBV7-9	NA	TRBJ2-6	NA	CASSLVRGGGANVLTF	TGTGCCAGCAGCTTAGTCAGGGGTGGTGGGGCCAACGTCCTGACTTTC
TRBV29-1	TRBD1	TRBJ2-7	NA	CSVEDGQGLYEQYF	TGCAGCGTTGAAGACGGACAGGGGCTCTACGAGCAGTACTTC
TRBV30	NA	TRBJ1-2	NA	CAWTPPGASGYGYTF	TGTGCCTGGACTCCTCCGGGGGCCTCTGGGTACGGCTACACCTTC
TRBV19	NA	TRBJ2-7	NA	CASSSLRDEQYF	TGTGCCAGTAGTAGTTTGAGGGACGAGCAGTACTTC
TRBV25-1	NA	TRBJ2-1	NA	CASREWADNEQFF	TGTGCCAGCAGAGAATGGGCAGACAATGAGCAGTTCTTC
TRBV27	NA	TRBJ1-1	NA	CASTVRGRDTEAFF	TGTGCCAGCACGGTCAGGGGCAGGGACACTGAAGCTTTCTTT
TRBV13	NA	TRBJ2-7	once	CASSLGFSGAVYEQYF	TGTGCCAGCAGCTTAGGCTTTAGTGGGGCAGTCTACGAGCAGTACTTC
TRBV12-5	NA	TRBJ2-7	NA	CASGLGPVFEQYF	TGTGCTAGTGGTTTGGGACCCGTATTCGAGCAGTACTTC
TRBV7-9	NA	TRBJ2-1	once	CASSFTPGGGQDEQFF	TGTGCCAGCAGCTTCACCCCAGGGGGAGGGCAGGATGAGCAGTTCTTC
TRBV5-1	NA	TRBJ1-4	NA	CASSSIPGDQGGEKLFF	TGCGCCAGCAGCTCGATCCCCGGGGACCAGGGTGGTGAAAAACTGTTTTTT
TRBV2	NA	TRBJ2-7	NA	CASSSGAYEQYF	TGTGCCAGCAGTAGTGGGGCCTACGAGCAGTACTTC
TRBV30	NA	TRBJ1-1	NA	CAWSGGVIQAFF	TGTGCCTGGAGCGGGGGGGTCATCCAAGCTTTCTTT
TRBV9	TRBD1	TRBJ1-2	NA	CASSAGQSPGDGYTF	TGTGCCAGCAGCGCGGGACAGAGCCCTGGGGATGGCTACACCTTC
TRBV19	TRBD1	TRBJ2-7	NA	CASSTGTRGQDYEQYF	TGTGCCAGTTCAACAGGTACGAGAGGACAGGACTACGAGCAGTACTTC
TRBV5-6	TRBD2	TRBJ2-5	NA	CASSLEGGFETQYF	TGTGCCAGCAGCTTGGAGGGAGGGTTCGAGACCCAGTACTTC
TRBV29-1	NA	TRBJ2-1	NA	CSVEEGRGYNEQFF	TGCAGCGTTGAAGAGGGCAGAGGTTACAATGAGCAGTTCTTC
TRBV7-9	NA	TRBJ2-7	NA	CASSLEDRSSYEQYF	TGTGCCAGCAGCTTAGAGGACAGAAGCTCCTACGAGCAGTACTTC
TRBV5-1	NA	TRBJ2-7	NA	CASSLGGRGTSEQYF	TGCGCCAGCAGCTTAGGAGGACGGGGGACCTCCGAGCAGTACTTC
TRBV30	TRBD1	TRBJ1-2	NA	CAWSVGGRNYGYTF	TGTGCCTGGAGTGTAGGGGGCAGAAACTATGGCTACACCTTC
TRBV19	NA	TRBJ2-7	NA	CASSLQGTYEQYF	TGTGCCAGTAGTTTACAGGGAACCTACGAGCAGTACTTC
TRBV5-1	TRBD2	TRBJ2-3	NA	CASSLDNSGRGSTDTQYF	TGCGCCAGCAGCTTGGATAATAGCGGGAGGGGTAGCACAGATACGCAGTATTTT
TRBV4-3	NA	TRBJ2-7	NA	CASSQEVKDSLYEQYF	TGCGCCAGCAGCCAAGAGGTGAAAGACAGTCTCTACGAGCAGTACTTC
TRBV4-1	NA	TRBJ1-4	NA	CASSGVLATNEKLFF	TGCGCCAGCAGCGGGGTCCTTGCAACTAATGAAAAACTGTTTTTT
TRBV4-1	NA	TRBJ2-1	NA	CASSQGESPPDNEQFF	TGCGCCAGCAGCCAAGGAGAGTCCCCCCCCGACAATGAGCAGTTCTTC